Detailed here is one TCR beta chain. The data were taken from a study of blood T cells in healthy people across ages. V lost 4 bases and J 3 bases, leaving 11 bases between the germline ends. The CDR3 runs to 14 residues. The germline gives CDR1 MNHNS, CDR2 SASEGT. Alongside a J-beta primer mix, a sample-barcoded 5' primer served in a second PCR lasting roughly 7 to 12 cycles. Each cDNA molecule was tagged by a template-switch adaptor that had 12 random nucleotides. Via MiXCR, TCRdb re-called the 5' RACE reads, giving one row per CDR3 protein. The sample includes about 1 million distinct CDR3 sequences, roughly 45% of them seen just once.

The rearrangement joins TRBV6-1 to TRBJ2-3; tentative D call: TRBD1 (5 bases). This clonotype was obtained from a woman aged 55-69 years in good health. The specimen was blood. The CDR3 loop reads CASSVSAGTDTQYF. The CDR3 nucleotides are TGTGCCAGCAGTGTATCGGCAGGGACAGATACGCAGTATTTT.